The present T cell receptor beta chain was sequenced within a study of T cells in Graves' hyperthyroidism and ophthalmopathy. General observations from the study: Through a model of 13 V-J features, ophthalmopathy was separated from stable hyperthyroidism. A median around six months before onset, the model predicted ophthalmopathy.

Many counts were recorded for this clonotype. The target antigen is unknown. The CDR3 regions of TCR beta were amplified from RNA transcripts. With the HTBI primer set, the TCR CDR3 went through a first round of RT-PCR. A single record per CDR3 protein comes from TCRdb applying MiXCR to the multiplex PCR reads. The sample holds about 720,000 distinct CDR3 sequences; about a sixth are singletons and the top ten take under 8.5%. Germline CDR1 reads MDHEN; CDR2 reads SYDVKM. V lost 5 bases, J lost 0 bases, and 10 bases lay in between. The length of the CDR3 is 14 residues. Sample: blood. The genes are TRBV28 and TRBJ1-1; D might be TRBD1 (5 bases). The receptor comes from a man aged 18 to 35 with Graves' hyperthyroidism. The CDR3 bases are TGTGCCAGCAGTGCGACAGTGATGAACACTGAAGCTTTCTTT. The encoded protein is CASSATVMNTEAFF.